This paragraph covers one T cell receptor beta chain sequence. The target antigen is unknown. This entry is derived from a study of T cell responses to AZD1222 COVID-19 vaccine. Findings and limits, study-wide: Baseline antibody screening turned up just a handful of seropositive AZD1222 recipients. No day 14 peak samples; only post-peak repertoires were characterized. Donors, mostly white British, included more females; clonal diversity was possibly underestimated. Vaccination with two AZD1222 doses was followed by a rise in Spike-specific TCR breadth and depth.

Here immunoSEQ multiplex PCR was the method, and the copy in TCRdb shows in-frame clones only, minus some. Of approximately 92,000 clones in the sample, roughly nine tenths are singletons; the top ten hold about 7.5%. Trimming stripped 2 bases from V and 4 bases from J, with 14 bases between. The CDR3 totals 14 residues. Germline V lookup: CDR1 GTSNPN, CDR2 SVGIG (reference sequence). This TCR derives from an adult in good health. The V gene is TRBV30, the J gene TRBJ1-2; D call uncertain. The sample consisted of peripheral blood, taken on day 0 of AZD1222 vaccination. The CDR3 DNA follows: TGTGCCTGGAGTAAATTCGAGTTGCTCTATGGCTACACCTTC. Protein: CAWSKFELLYGYTF.